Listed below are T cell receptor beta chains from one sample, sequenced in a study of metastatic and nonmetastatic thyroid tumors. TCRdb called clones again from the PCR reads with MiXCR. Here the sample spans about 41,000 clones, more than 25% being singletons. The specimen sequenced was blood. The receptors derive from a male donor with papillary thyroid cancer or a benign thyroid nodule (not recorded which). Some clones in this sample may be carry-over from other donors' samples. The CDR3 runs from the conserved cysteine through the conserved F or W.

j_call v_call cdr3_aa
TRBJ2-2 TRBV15 CATSSILGRGDNYGELFF
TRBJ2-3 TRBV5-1 CPSSPGVGRAGDTQYF
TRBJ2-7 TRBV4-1 CASSQAGRGRGSYEQYF
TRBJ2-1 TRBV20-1 CSPAPGTVYNEQFF
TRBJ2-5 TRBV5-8 CASSPLGGETQYF
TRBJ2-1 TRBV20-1 CSARDVVLTYNEQFF
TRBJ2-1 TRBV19 CASRGNPGGYNEQFF
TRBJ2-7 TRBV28 CASKGGSGSYEQYF
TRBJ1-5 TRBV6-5 CASSFSQSSNHPQHF
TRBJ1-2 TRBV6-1 CASSWAVGGNYGYTF
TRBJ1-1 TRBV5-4 CASSAGQNTEAFF
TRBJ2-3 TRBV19 CASSLAGADGTDTQYF
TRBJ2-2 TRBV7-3 CASSRQGGTGELFF
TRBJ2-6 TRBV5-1 CASSLGGTSGANVLTF
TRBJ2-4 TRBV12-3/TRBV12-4 CASSSGTIGMGDIQYF
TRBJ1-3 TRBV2 CASSELGTGSGNTIYF
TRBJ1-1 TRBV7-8 CASSPTDQGEAFF
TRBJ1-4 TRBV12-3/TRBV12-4 CASSLRLVEKLFF
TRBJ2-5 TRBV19 CASSIGGFKETQYF
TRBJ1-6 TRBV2 CASSEMGADNSPLHF
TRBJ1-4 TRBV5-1 CASSLRPGLDEKLFF
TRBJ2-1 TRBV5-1 CASSWGQGSPNEQFF